Listed below are T cell receptor beta chains from one sample, sequenced in a study of healthy donors' naive CD4 and CD8 T cells. TCRdb called the reads again in MiXCR, with one record for every CDR3 protein. There are around 180,000 distinct CDR3 sequences in the sample; under 85% occur only once, and approximately 2.5% lies in the top ten. Sequencing used naive CD4+ and CD8+ T cells sorted from blood, pooled from several donors. Receptors originate from a pool of human donors in good health; the sample pools cells from several healthy donors. The CDR3 runs from the conserved cysteine through the conserved F or W. The D gene is left open where the match is weak. The size entry is marked missing in some rows and otherwise reads once, few, many or a size class.

NA	NA	TRBJ1-1	TRBV20-1	CSARAGGDPEAFF	TGCAGTGCTAGAGCAGGAGGTGATCCTGAAGCTTTCTTT
NA	NA	TRBJ2-5	TRBV29-1	CSVESGSSGKTQYF	TGCAGCGTTGAATCCGGCAGTAGCGGAAAGACCCAGTACTTC
TRBD1	NA	TRBJ2-5	TRBV20-1	CSARATGAQETQYF	TGCAGTGCTAGGGCGACAGGGGCCCAAGAGACCCAGTACTTC
NA	NA	TRBJ2-7	TRBV10-3	CAISVGDSYEQYF	TGTGCCATCAGTGTCGGGGACTCCTACGAGCAGTACTTC
NA	few	TRBJ1-3	TRBV6-6	CASRDEGDSGNTIYF	TGTGCCAGCAGGGACGAGGGGGACTCTGGAAACACCATATATTTT
NA	NA	TRBJ2-7	TRBV6-6	CASSYYVGTGGTYEQYF	TGTGCCAGCAGTTACTACGTCGGGACTGGCGGAACCTACGAGCAGTACTTC
NA	NA	TRBJ2-5	TRBV29-1	CSVGHIQETQYF	TGCAGCGTTGGACATATTCAAGAGACCCAGTACTTC
TRBD1	once	TRBJ2-5	TRBV5-1	CASQQTGTGGKGTQYF	TGCGCCAGCCAGCAGACCGGGACAGGGGGAAAGGGGACCCAGTACTTC
NA	NA	TRBJ2-1	TRBV11-2	CASSLEPFGEQFF	TGTGCCAGCAGCTTAGAGCCCTTCGGAGAGCAGTTCTTC
NA	NA	TRBJ1-5	TRBV29-1	CSATLGSSQPQHF	TGCAGCGCCACCCTTGGATCCAGTCAGCCCCAGCATTTT
NA	NA	TRBJ2-1	TRBV29-1	CSVPPQQNNEQFF	TGCAGCGTACCACCGCAGCAGAACAATGAGCAGTTCTTC
TRBD2	NA	TRBJ2-7	TRBV12-3/TRBV12-4	CASRPRRGVHYEQYF	TGTGCCAGCAGGCCTAGACGGGGGGTTCACTACGAGCAGTACTTC
NA	NA	TRBJ1-2	TRBV6-1	CASSEGTVLDYTF	TGTGCCAGCAGTGAAGGGACAGTGCTTGACTACACCTTC
NA	NA	TRBJ2-7	TRBV6-5	CASSYGRMGIEQYF	TGTGCCAGCAGTTACGGGCGAATGGGGATCGAGCAGTACTTC
TRBD2	few	TRBJ2-3	TRBV14	CASSQDALAGSTDTQYF	TGTGCCAGCAGCCAAGATGCTCTAGCGGGGAGCACAGATACGCAGTATTTT
NA	NA	TRBJ2-7	TRBV6-6	CASSARKYEQYF	TGTGCCAGCAGTGCTCGGAAGTACGAGCAGTACTTC
NA	NA	TRBJ2-1	TRBV20-1	CSARGRARGTYNEQFF	TGCAGTGCTAGAGGGCGGGCCAGGGGAACCTACAATGAGCAGTTCTTC
TRBD1	NA	TRBJ2-7	TRBV27	CASGWGTGNEQYF	TGTGCCAGCGGCTGGGGGACAGGGAATGAGCAGTACTTC
TRBD2	few	TRBJ2-1	TRBV19	CASSISAGDDNEQFF	TGTGCCAGTAGTATTTCAGCGGGAGACGACAATGAGCAGTTCTTC
NA	NA	TRBJ2-4	TRBV7-8	CASSLRGPSLAKNIQYF	TGTGCCAGCAGCTTACGGGGCCCGTCTCTAGCCAAAAACATTCAGTACTTC
TRBD2	NA	TRBJ2-2	TRBV29-1	CSAPSSGSTTGELFF	TGCAGCGCCCCCTCTAGCGGGAGCACCACCGGGGAGCTGTTTTTT
NA	NA	TRBJ2-7	TRBV6-5	CASSYSDENYEQYF	TGTGCCAGCAGTTACTCAGACGAAAACTACGAGCAGTACTTC
TRBD1	NA	TRBJ1-1	TRBV15	CATSRDGTVNTEAFF	TGTGCCACCAGCAGAGATGGGACAGTGAACACTGAAGCTTTCTTT
NA	NA	TRBJ1-5	TRBV19	CASSTPSDLMSNQPQHF	TGTGCCAGTAGTACACCCTCCGACTTAATGAGCAATCAGCCCCAGCATTTT
NA	once	TRBJ2-1	TRBV27	CASSPPGLEQFF	TGTGCCAGCAGTCCCCCCGGGTTAGAGCAGTTCTTC
NA	NA	TRBJ2-7	TRBV27	CASSLGHLGNEQYF	TGTGCCAGCAGTTTGGGACACCTCGGGAACGAGCAGTACTTC
NA	NA	TRBJ2-7	TRBV6-1	CASSEGGALRYEQYF	TGTGCCAGCAGTGAAGGAGGGGCCTTGAGGTACGAGCAGTACTTC
NA	NA	TRBJ2-1	TRBV19	CASSIVGQNEQFF	TGTGCCAGTAGTATCGTAGGGCAGAATGAGCAGTTCTTC
NA	NA	TRBJ1-6	TRBV7-8	CASSLVVNMHSPLHF	TGTGCCAGCAGCTTAGTCGTCAATATGCATTCACCCCTCCACTTT
TRBD2	NA	TRBJ2-5	TRBV30	CAWSDRILAGEETQYF	TGTGCCTGGAGCGACCGAATCCTAGCGGGGGAAGAGACCCAGTACTTC
TRBD2	NA	TRBJ2-7	TRBV12-5	CASKREGHNSEQYF	TGTGCTAGTAAGCGGGAGGGCCATAACAGCGAGCAGTACTTC
NA	NA	TRBJ1-5	TRBV18	CASSPPSGEPQHF	TGTGCCAGCTCACCACCGTCGGGGGAGCCCCAGCATTTT
NA	NA	TRBJ1-1	TRBV18	CASSPPDRSDTEAFF	TGTGCCAGCTCACCACCTGACAGGTCCGACACTGAAGCTTTCTTT
NA	NA	TRBJ1-3	TRBV29-1	CSATSNSGNTIYF	TGCAGCGCTACTTCAAACTCTGGAAACACCATATATTTT
NA	NA	TRBJ1-1	TRBV19	CASSTYQRAEAFF	TGTGCCAGTAGTACGTACCAGCGGGCTGAAGCTTTCTTT
NA	NA	TRBJ2-7	TRBV28	CASWRGSYEQYF	TGTGCCAGCTGGCGGGGCTCCTACGAGCAGTACTTC
NA	once	TRBJ2-1	TRBV7-8	CASSLRDLSSYNEQFF	TGTGCCAGCAGCTTAAGGGACTTGAGCTCCTACAATGAGCAGTTCTTC
NA	NA	TRBJ2-1	TRBV2	CASSARGGDEQFF	TGTGCCAGCAGTGCTAGAGGTGGCGATGAGCAGTTCTTC
TRBD1	NA	TRBJ2-1	TRBV6-6	CASSSRGQNNEQFF	TGTGCCAGCAGTTCAAGGGGACAGAACAATGAGCAGTTCTTC
NA	NA	TRBJ1-2	TRBV19	CASSMVQGWTYGYTF	TGTGCCAGTAGTATGGTCCAGGGCTGGACCTATGGCTACACCTTC
TRBD1	few	TRBJ1-1	TRBV19	CATSVGTGTEAFF	TGTGCCACCAGCGTCGGGACAGGCACTGAAGCTTTCTTT
NA	NA	TRBJ2-1	TRBV5-6	CASSRRDEQFF	TGTGCCAGCTCCAGGCGGGATGAGCAGTTCTTC
NA	NA	TRBJ1-5	TRBV5-1	CAGSSDPRDQPQHF	TGCGCCGGCAGCTCAGACCCTAGGGATCAGCCCCAGCATTTT
NA	NA	TRBJ1-3	TRBV5-6	CASSGGTASGNTIYF	TGTGCCAGCAGCGGAGGGACCGCCTCTGGAAACACCATATATTTT
TRBD1	NA	TRBJ1-6	TRBV27	CASKVRDSLSSYNSPLHF	TGTGCCAGCAAGGTGCGGGACAGCCTGAGCTCCTATAATTCACCCCTCCACTTT
NA	NA	TRBJ1-1	TRBV6-6	CASSYQRMNTEAFF	TGTGCCAGCAGTTACCAGAGAATGAACACTGAAGCTTTCTTT
NA	NA	TRBJ1-1	TRBV30	CAWSGQQRTEAFF	TGTGCCTGGAGTGGACAGCAGAGGACTGAAGCTTTCTTT
NA	once	TRBJ2-5	TRBV6-2/TRBV6-3	CASSIRTRSGTQYF	TGTGCCAGCAGTATTCGGACCAGGTCAGGGACCCAGTACTTC
NA	once	TRBJ2-5	TRBV5-5	CASSLPGGVETQYF	TGTGCCAGCAGCTTGCCGGGCGGCGTGGAGACCCAGTACTTC
NA	NA	TRBJ1-2	TRBV6-5	CASSYSRDANYGYTF	TGTGCCAGCAGTTACTCTCGGGACGCTAACTATGGCTACACCTTC
NA	NA	TRBJ2-5	TRBV20-1	CSAISFEEMDGETQYF	TGCAGTGCTATAAGTTTTGAGGAGATGGACGGTGAGACCCAGTACTTC
TRBD2	NA	TRBJ2-1	TRBV20-1	CSARSASGGRYNEQFF	TGCAGTGCTCGATCCGCTAGCGGGGGGCGCTACAATGAGCAGTTCTTC
NA	NA	TRBJ1-6	TRBV29-1	CSVRDHYNSPLHF	TGCAGCGTCCGGGACCATTATAATTCACCCCTCCACTTT
TRBD1	NA	TRBJ2-7	TRBV29-1	CSVEEGGDRAYEQYF	TGCAGCGTTGAAGAAGGAGGGGACAGGGCGTACGAGCAGTACTTC
NA	few	TRBJ2-4	TRBV19	CATNHRGGMNIQYF	TGTGCCACGAATCACAGGGGCGGGATGAACATTCAGTACTTC